This entry describes one T cell receptor (beta chain). No antigen is known for it. PCR was performed using 60 Vbeta and 13 Jbeta primers. Here immunoSEQ multiplex PCR was the method, and the copy in TCRdb shows in-frame clones only, minus some. In the table there are around 150,000 clones, around 68% of which are singletons. The CDR3 is 13 amino acids. CDR1 is SQVTM, CDR2 ANQGSEA, per germline. V trimming: 7 bases; J trimming: 7 bases; junction bases outside the gene matches: 7. The data belong to a study of cytomegalovirus exposure and HLA in healthy donors. Turning to the study itself: Researchers previously reported finding 90 million to 120 million unique TCR beta sequences from some 180 million T cells. Study-wide results and limits: A later analysis by the authors found several of the most significant clusters apparently linked to common viral pathogens. Cytomegalovirus-associated status was assigned to about 150 TCR beta chains.

The source is a man aged 45-65 years in good health and CMV-seronegative. Sequenced material: PBMCs. The rearrangement uses TRBV29-1 and TRBJ2-1; TRBD1 agrees at 10 bases. The CDR3 DNA is TGCAGCGCCGGAGACAGGGGGCTTAATGAGCAGTTCTTC. This sequence encodes CSAGDRGLNEQFF.